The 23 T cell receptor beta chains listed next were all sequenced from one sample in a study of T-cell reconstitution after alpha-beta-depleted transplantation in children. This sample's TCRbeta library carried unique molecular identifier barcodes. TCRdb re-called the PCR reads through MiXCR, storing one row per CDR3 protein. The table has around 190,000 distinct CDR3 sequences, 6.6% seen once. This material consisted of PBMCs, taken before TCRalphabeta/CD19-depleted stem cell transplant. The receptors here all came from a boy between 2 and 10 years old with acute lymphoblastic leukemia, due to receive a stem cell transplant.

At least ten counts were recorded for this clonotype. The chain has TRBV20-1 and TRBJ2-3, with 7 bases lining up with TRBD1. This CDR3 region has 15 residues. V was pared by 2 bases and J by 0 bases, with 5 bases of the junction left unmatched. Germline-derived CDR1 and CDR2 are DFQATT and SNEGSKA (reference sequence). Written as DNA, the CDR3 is TGCAGTGCTAGAAGGACAGGCAGAAGCACAGATACGCAGTATTTT. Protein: CSARRTGRSTDTQYF.

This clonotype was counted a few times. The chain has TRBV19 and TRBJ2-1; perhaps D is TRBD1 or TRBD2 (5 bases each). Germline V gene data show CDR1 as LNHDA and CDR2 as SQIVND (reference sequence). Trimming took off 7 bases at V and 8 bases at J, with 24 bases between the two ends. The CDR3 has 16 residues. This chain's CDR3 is CASTTGTSKTTDEQFF. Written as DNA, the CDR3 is TGTGCCAGTACCACTGGGACCTCGAAAACAACGGATGAGCAGTTCTTC.

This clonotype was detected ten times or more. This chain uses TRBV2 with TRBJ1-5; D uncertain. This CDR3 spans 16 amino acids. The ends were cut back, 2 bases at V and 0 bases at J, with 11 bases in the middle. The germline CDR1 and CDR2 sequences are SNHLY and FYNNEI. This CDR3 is CASSEITAYSNQPQHF. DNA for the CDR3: TGTGCCAGCAGTGAAATAACAGCATATAGCAATCAGCCCCAGCATTTT.

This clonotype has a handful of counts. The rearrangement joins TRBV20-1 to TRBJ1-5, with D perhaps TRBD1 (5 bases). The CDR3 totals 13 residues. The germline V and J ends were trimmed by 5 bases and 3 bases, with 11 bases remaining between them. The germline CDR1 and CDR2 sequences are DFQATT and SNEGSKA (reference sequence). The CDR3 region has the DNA TGCAGTGCTTTACAGGATCACAATCAGCCCCAGCATTTT. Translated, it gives CSALQDHNQPQHF.

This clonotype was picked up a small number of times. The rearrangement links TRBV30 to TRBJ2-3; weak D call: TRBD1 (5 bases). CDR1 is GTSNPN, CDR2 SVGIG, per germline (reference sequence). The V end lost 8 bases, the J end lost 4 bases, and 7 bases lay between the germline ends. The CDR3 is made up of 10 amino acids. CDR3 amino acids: CALTADTQYF. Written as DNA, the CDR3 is TGTGCCCTGACAGCAGATACGCAGTATTTT.

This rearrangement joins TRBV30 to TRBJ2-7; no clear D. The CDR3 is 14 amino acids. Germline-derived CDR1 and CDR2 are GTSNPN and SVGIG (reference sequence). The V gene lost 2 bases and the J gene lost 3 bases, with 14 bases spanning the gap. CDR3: CAWSPGKAGYEQYF. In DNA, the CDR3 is TGTGCCTGGAGTCCAGGCAAGGCCGGCTACGAGCAGTACTTC.

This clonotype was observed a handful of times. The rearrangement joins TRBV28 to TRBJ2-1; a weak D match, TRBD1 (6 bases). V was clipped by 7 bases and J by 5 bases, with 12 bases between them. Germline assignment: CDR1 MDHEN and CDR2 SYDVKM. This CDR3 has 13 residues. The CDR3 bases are TGTGCCAGCAAGGATGGACAGAACAATGAGCAGTTCTTC. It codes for CASKDGQNNEQFF.

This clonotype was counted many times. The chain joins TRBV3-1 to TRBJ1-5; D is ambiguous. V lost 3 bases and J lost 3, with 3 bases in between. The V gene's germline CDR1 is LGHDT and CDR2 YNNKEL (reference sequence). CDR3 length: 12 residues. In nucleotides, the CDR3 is TGTGCCAGCAGCCAGGACAATCAGCCCCAGCATTTT. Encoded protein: CASSQDNQPQHF.

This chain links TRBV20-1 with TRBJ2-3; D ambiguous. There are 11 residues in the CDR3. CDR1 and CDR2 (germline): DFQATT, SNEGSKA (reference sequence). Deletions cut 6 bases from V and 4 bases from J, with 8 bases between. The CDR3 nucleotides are TGCAGTGCAGGGCTCTCAGATACGCAGTATTTT. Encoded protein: CSAGLSDTQYF.

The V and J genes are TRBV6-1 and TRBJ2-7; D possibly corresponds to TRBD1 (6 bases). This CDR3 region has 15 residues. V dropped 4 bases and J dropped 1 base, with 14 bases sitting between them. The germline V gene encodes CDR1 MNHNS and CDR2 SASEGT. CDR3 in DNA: TGTGCCAGCAGTGCGTCTGCGCAGGGGTCCTACGAGCAGTACTTC. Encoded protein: CASSASAQGSYEQYF.

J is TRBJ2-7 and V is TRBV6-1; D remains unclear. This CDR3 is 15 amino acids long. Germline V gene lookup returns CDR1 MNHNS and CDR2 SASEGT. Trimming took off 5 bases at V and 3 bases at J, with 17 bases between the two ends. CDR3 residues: CASSPTWERNYEQYF. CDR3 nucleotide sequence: TGTGCCAGCAGTCCCACATGGGAAAGGAACTACGAGCAGTACTTC.

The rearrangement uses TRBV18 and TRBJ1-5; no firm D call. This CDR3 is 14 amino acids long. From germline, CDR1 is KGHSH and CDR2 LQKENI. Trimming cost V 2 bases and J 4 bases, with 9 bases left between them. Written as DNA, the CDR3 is TGTGCCAGCTCACCAGGAACAGCTAATCAGCCCCAGCATTTT. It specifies CASSPGTANQPQHF.

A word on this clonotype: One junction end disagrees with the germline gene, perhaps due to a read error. The CDR3 DNA reads TGTGCTAGCAGCTTAGAAGTACGCCCAGGGGATGAGCAGTTCTTC. Protein sequence: CASSLEVRPGDEQFF. The chain carries TRBV7-7 and TRBJ2-1, with TRBD1 as a possible D gene (6 bases). Germline V CDR1 and CDR2: SSHAT, FNYEAQ (reference sequence). The CDR3 is 15 amino acids.

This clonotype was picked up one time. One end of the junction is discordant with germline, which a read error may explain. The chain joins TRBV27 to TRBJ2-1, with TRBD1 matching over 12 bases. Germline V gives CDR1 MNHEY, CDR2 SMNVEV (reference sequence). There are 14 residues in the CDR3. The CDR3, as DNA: TGTGTCAGCACCCCGGGACAGGGGGCGAAGGAGCAGTTCTTC. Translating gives CVSTPGQGAKEQFF.

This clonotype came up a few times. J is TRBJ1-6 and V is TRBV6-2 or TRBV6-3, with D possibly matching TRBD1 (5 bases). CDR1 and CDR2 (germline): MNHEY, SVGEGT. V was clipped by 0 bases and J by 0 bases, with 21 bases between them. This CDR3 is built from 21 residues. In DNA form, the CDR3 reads TGTGCCAGCAGTTACTCAGACCCGGGACTCGGAACGAGCTCCTATAATTCACCCCTCCACTTT. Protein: CASSYSDPGLGTSSYNSPLHF.

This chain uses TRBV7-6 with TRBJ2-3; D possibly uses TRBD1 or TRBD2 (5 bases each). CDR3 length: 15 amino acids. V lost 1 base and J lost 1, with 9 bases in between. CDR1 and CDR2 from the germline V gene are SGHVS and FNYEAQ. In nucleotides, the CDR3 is TGTGCCAGCAGCTTAGTCGGGGCGGGCACAGATACGCAGTATTTT. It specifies CASSLVGAGTDTQYF.

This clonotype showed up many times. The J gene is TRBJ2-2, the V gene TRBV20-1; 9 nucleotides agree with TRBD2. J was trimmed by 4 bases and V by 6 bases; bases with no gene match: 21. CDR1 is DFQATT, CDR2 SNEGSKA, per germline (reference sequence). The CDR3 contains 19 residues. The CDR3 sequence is CSAQPAGGPGSVGTGELFF. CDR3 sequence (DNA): TGCAGTGCCCAGCCGGCGGGAGGGCCAGGTTCGGTAGGCACCGGGGAGCTGTTTTTT.

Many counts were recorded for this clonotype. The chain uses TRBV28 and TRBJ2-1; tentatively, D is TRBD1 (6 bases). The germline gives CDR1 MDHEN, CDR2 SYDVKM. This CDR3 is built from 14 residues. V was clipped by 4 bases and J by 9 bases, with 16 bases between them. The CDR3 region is CASSSYTDRFEQFF. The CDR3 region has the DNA TGTGCCAGCAGTTCATACACGGACAGATTTGAGCAGTTCTTC.

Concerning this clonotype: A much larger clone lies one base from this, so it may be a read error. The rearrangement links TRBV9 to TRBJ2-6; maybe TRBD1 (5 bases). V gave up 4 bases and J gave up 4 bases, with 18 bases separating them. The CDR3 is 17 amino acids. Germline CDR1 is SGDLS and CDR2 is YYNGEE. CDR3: CASSIGNTGSGANVLTF. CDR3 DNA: TGTGCCAGCAGCATAGGCAATACAGGATCCGGGGCCAACGTCCTGACTTTC.

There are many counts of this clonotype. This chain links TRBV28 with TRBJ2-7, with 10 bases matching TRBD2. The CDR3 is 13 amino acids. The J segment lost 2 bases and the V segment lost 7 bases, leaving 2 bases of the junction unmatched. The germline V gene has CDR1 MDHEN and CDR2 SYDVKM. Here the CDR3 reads CASTSGSPYEQYF. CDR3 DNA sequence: TGTGCCAGCACTAGCGGGAGCCCCTACGAGCAGTACTTC. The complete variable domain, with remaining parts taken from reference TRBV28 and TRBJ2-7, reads DVKVTQSSRYLVKRTGEKVFLECVQDMDHENMFWYRQDPGLGLRLIYFSYDVKMKEKGDIPEGYSVSREKKERFSLILESASTNQTSMYLCASTSGSPYEQYFGPGTRLTVT.

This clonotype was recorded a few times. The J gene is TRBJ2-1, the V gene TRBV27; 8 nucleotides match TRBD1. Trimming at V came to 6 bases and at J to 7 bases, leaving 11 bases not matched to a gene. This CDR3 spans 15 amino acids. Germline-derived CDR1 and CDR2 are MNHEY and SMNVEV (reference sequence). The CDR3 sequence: CASSAFGTGINEQFF. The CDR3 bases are TGTGCCAGCAGCGCTTTTGGGACAGGTATTAATGAGCAGTTCTTC.

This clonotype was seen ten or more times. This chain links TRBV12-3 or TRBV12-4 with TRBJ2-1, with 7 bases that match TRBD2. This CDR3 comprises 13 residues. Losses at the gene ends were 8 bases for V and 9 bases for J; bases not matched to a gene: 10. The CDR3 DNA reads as TGTGCCAGCTCCCGACTAGCAGAGGCTGAGCAGTTCTTC. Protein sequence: CASSRLAEAEQFF.

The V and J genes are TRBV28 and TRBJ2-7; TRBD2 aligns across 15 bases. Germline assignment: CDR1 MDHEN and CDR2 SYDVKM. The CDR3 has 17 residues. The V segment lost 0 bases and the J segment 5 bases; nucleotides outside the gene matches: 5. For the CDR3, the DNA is TGTGCCAGCAGTTTATGGTCTGGGACTAGCGGGGGGAACGAGCAGTACTTC. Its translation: CASSLWSGTSGGNEQYF.